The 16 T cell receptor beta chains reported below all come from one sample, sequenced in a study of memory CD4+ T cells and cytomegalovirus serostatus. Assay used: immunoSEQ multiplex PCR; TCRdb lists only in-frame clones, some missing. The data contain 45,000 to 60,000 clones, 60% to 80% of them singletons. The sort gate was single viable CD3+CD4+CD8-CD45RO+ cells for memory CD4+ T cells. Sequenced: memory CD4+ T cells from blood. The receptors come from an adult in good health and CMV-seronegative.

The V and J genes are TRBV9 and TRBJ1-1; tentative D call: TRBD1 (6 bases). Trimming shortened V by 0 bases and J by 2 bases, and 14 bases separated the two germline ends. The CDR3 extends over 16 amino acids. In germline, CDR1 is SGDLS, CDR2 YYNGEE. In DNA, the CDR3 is TGTGCCAGCAGCGTAGTTGTTAGGGGGTTAAACACTGAAGCTTTCTTT. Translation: CASSVVVRGLNTEAFF.

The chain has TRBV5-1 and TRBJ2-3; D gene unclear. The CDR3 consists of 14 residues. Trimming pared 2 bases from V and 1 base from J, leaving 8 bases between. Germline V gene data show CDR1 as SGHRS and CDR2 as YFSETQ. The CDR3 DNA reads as TGCGCCAGCAGCTTCATGGGCGGCACAGATACGCAGTATTTT. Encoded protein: CASSFMGGTDTQYF. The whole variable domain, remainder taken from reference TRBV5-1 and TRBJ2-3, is KAGVTQTPRYLIKTRGQQVTLSCSPISGHRSVSWYQQTPGQGLQFLFEYFSETQRNKGNFPGRFSGRQFSNSRSEMNVSTLELGDSALYLCASSFMGGTDTQYFGPGTRLTVL.

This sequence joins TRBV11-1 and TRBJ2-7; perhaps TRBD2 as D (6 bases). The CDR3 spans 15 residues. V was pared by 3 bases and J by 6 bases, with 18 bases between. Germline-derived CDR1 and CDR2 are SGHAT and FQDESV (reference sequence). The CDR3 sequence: CASSLRGTYNGEQYF. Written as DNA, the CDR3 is TGTGCCAGCAGCTTGCGTGGGACTTATAACGGCGAGCAGTACTTC.

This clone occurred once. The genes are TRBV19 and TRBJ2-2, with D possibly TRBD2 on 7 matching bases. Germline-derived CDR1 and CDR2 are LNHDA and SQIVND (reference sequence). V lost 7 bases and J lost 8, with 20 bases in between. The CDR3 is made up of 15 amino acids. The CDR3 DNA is TGTGCCAGTACCCAGGGAGGGGGATCAGGTGGGGAGCTGTTTTTT. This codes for CASTQGGGSGGELFF.

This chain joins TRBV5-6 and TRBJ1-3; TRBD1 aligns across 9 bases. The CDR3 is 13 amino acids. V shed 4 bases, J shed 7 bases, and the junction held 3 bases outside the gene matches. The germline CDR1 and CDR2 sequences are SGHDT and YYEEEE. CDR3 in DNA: TGTGCCAGCAGCCGTGGACAGGGGAACACCATATATTTT. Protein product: CASSRGQGNTIYF.

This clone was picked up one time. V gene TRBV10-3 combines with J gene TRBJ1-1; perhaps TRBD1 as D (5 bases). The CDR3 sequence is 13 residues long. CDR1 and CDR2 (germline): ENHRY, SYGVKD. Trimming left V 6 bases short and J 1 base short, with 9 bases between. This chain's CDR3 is CAIRKQENTEAFF. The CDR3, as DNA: TGTGCCATCAGGAAACAGGAGAACACTGAAGCTTTCTTT.

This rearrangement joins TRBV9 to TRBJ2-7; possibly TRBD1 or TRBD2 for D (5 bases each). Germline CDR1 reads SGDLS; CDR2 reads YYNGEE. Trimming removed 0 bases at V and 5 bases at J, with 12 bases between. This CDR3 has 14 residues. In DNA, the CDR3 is TGTGCCAGCAGCGTAGATGGGGGACGGAACGAGCAGTACTTC. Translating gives CASSVDGGRNEQYF.

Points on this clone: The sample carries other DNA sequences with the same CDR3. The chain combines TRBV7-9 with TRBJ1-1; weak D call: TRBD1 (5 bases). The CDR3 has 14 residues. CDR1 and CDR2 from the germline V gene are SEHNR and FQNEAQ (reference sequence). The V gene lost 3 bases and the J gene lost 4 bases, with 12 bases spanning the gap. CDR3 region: CASSFGGSVTEAFF. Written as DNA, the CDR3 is TGTGCCAGCAGCTTCGGGGGTTCCGTCACTGAAGCTTTCTTT.

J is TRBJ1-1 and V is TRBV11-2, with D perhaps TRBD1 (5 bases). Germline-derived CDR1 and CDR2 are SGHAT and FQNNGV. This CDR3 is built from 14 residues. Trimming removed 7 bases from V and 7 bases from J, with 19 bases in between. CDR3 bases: TGTGCCAGCACCCCGCGGCGGGGCGGGGATGAAGCTTTCTTT. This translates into CASTPRRGGDEAFF.

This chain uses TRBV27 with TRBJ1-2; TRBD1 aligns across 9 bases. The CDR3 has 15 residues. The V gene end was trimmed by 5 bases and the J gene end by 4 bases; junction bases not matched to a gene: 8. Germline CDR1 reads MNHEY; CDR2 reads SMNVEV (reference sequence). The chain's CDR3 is CASSRDRDLFYGYTF. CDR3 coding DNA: TGTGCCAGCAGTAGGGACAGGGACCTTTTCTATGGCTACACCTTC.

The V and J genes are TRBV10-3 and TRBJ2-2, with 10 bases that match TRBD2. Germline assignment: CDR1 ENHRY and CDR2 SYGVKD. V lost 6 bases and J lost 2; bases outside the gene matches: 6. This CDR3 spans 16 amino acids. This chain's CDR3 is CAIRKREGLNTGELFF. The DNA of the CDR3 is TGTGCCATCAGGAAGCGGGAGGGCCTCAACACCGGGGAGCTGTTTTTT.

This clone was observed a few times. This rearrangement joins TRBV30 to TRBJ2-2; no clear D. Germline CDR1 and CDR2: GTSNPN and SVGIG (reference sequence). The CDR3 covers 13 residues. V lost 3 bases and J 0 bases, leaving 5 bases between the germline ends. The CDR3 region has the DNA TGTGCCTGGAGACAGCCGAACACCGGGGAGCTGTTTTTT. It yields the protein CAWRQPNTGELFF. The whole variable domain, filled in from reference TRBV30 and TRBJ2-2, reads SQTIHQWPATLVQPVGSPLSLECTVEGTSNPNLYWYRQAAGRGLQLLFYSVGIGQISSEVPQNLSASRPQDRQFILSSKKLLLSDSGFYLCAWRQPNTGELFFGEGSRLTVL.

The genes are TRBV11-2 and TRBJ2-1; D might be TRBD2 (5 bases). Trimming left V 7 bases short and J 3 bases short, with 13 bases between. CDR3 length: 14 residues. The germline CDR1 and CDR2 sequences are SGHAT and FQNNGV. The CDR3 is CASTPRGSYNEQFF. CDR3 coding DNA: TGTGCCAGCACCCCGAGAGGGAGCTACAATGAGCAGTTCTTC.

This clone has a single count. DNA of the CDR3: TGTGCCAGCAGTGGGAGGGGGACAGGGGTTTACAATGAGCAGTTCTTC. Translated: CASSGRGTGVYNEQFF. The rearrangement joins TRBV25-1 to TRBJ2-1; TRBD1 aligns across 10 bases. The CDR3 has 16 residues. Per germline, CDR1 MGHDK and CDR2 SYGVNS. V shed 4 bases, J shed 4 bases, and the junction held 7 bases outside the gene matches.

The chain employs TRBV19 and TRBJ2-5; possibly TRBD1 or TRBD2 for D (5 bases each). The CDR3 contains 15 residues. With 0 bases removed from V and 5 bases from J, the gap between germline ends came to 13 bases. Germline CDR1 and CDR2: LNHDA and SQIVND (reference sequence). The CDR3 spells CASSIEGPGGETQYF. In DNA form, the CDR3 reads TGTGCCAGTAGTATAGAGGGACCTGGCGGGGAGACCCAGTACTTC.

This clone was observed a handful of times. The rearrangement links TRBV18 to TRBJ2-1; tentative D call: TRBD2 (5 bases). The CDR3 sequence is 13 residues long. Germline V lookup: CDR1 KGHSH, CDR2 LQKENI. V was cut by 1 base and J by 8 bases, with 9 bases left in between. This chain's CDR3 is CASSPLMGDEQFF. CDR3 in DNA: TGTGCCAGCTCACCACTGATGGGAGATGAGCAGTTCTTC.